A selection of T cell receptor beta chains follows, all from one sample in a study of cytomegalovirus exposure and HLA in healthy donors. Produced via immunoSEQ multiplex PCR; TCRdb's table is partial and in-frame only. The table for this sample gives tens of thousands of clones. Sequenced input: PBMCs. The receptor source for this set is a female donor in good health and CMV-seropositive. The CDR3 runs from the conserved cysteine through the conserved F or W. Fields, in order: clone size, V gene, D gene, J gene, CDR3 protein, CDR3 DNA. A D gene is named only where the DNA matches it firmly. Not all rows give a size; the values are once, few, many and, for expanded clones, a class.

.	TRBV6-1	TRBD2	TRBJ2-7	CASSATSGGYEQYF	TGTGCCAGCAGTGCGACTAGCGGGGGATACGAGCAGTACTTC
.	TRBV4-2	.	TRBJ2-3	CASSRGWGEGEQDTQYF	TGTGCCAGCAGCCGGGGTTGGGGGGAGGGGGAACAAGATACGCAGTATTTT
.	TRBV19	TRBD1	TRBJ2-7	CASSLDRGLSYEQYF	TGTGCCAGTAGTCTTGACAGGGGGCTGTCCTACGAGCAGTACTTC
.	TRBV5-1	TRBD1	TRBJ2-3	CASSGVQGAGDTQYF	TGCGCCAGCAGCGGAGTCCAGGGGGCTGGAGATACGCAGTATTTT
.	TRBV4-3	.	TRBJ2-1	CASSQELLLAHEQFF	TGCGCCAGCAGCCAAGAGTTGTTACTAGCCCATGAGCAGTTCTTC
.	TRBV4-2	.	TRBJ1-5	CASSQAGADHQPQHF	TGTGCCAGCAGCCAGGCAGGGGCGGATCATCAGCCCCAGCATTTT
.	TRBV30	TRBD2	TRBJ2-1	CAWREGTSVYNEQFF	TGTGCCTGGAGGGAGGGGACTAGCGTATACAATGAGCAGTTCTTC
.	TRBV5-5	.	TRBJ1-2	CASSFLGSNYGYTF	TGTGCCAGCAGCTTCCTAGGTAGTAACTATGGCTACACCTTC
.	TRBV6-5	TRBD1	TRBJ1-5	CASSRTGFNQPQHF	TGTGCCAGCAGTCGGACAGGTTTTAATCAGCCCCAGCATTTT
.	TRBV27	TRBD1	TRBJ2-7	CASSLWDRPYEQYF	TGTGCCAGCAGTTTATGGGACAGGCCCTACGAGCAGTACTTC
.	TRBV5-1	.	TRBJ1-1	CASSLGATEAFF	TGCGCCAGCAGCTTGGGGGCCACTGAAGCTTTCTTT
.	TRBV7-9	TRBD1	TRBJ1-2	CASSFGDRRSYGYTF	TGTGCCAGCAGCTTCGGGGACAGGAGAAGCTATGGCTACACCTTC
.	TRBV27	.	TRBJ1-1	CASSTTIYRVNTEAFF	TGTGCCAGCAGTACCACTATTTACAGGGTGAACACTGAAGCTTTCTTT
.	TRBV5-1	TRBD2	TRBJ2-5	CASSFVGTSGQETQYF	TGCGCCAGCAGCTTTGTCGGGACTAGCGGCCAAGAGACCCAGTACTTC
.	TRBV28	.	TRBJ1-1	CASSLFSGTNPMNTEAFF	TGTGCCAGCAGTTTATTTTCAGGGACAAACCCCATGAACACTGAAGCTTTCTTT
.	TRBV2	TRBD2	TRBJ2-5	CASGRTSGQETQYF	TGTGCCAGCGGGAGGACTAGCGGACAAGAGACCCAGTACTTC
.	TRBV7-9	.	TRBJ1-1	CASSFRSGDRNTEAFF	TGTGCCAGCAGCTTCAGGTCAGGGGACCGAAACACTGAAGCTTTCTTT
.	TRBV6-5	.	TRBJ1-1	CASSYQDSNTEAFF	TGTGCCAGCAGTTACCAGGACAGCAACACTGAAGCTTTCTTT
.	TRBV14	.	TRBJ2-7	CASSQDPRDEQYF	TGTGCCAGCAGCCAAGACCCCCGGGACGAGCAGTACTTC
.	TRBV6-1	TRBD1	TRBJ2-7	CASSEGTGGYEQYF	TGTGCCAGCAGTGAAGGGACAGGGGGCTACGAGCAGTACTTC
.	TRBV6-6	.	TRBJ2-7	CASSYTGDEQYF	TGTGCCAGCAGTTACACGGGGGACGAGCAGTACTTC
.	TRBV9	TRBD2	TRBJ2-3	CASSPFSGSSTDTQYF	TGTGCCAGCAGCCCCTTTAGCGGGTCTAGCACAGATACGCAGTATTTT
.	TRBV4-3	TRBD2	TRBJ2-3	CASSHGTSESDTQYF	TGCGCCAGCAGCCACGGGACTAGCGAGTCAGATACGCAGTATTTT
.	TRBV6-1	TRBD2	TRBJ2-1	CASSVGRGHEQFF	TGTGCCAGCAGTGTTGGGAGGGGCCATGAGCAGTTCTTC
.	TRBV7-9	.	TRBJ1-2	CASSSLSPYGYTF	TGTGCCAGCAGCTCCCTATCTCCCTACGGCTACACCTTC
.	TRBV2	TRBD2	TRBJ2-7	CASALADSYEQYF	TGTGCCAGCGCCCTAGCGGACTCCTACGAGCAGTACTTC
.	TRBV28	TRBD2	TRBJ2-7	CASSTPGLSYEQYF	TGTGCCAGCAGTACGCCGGGACTATCCTACGAGCAGTACTTC
.	TRBV18	TRBD1	TRBJ1-2	CASSPRTGAGGYTF	TGTGCCAGCTCACCACGGACAGGGGCTGGTGGCTACACCTTC
.	TRBV2	TRBD1	TRBJ2-7	CASGGQAYEQYF	TGTGCCAGCGGAGGACAGGCCTACGAGCAGTACTTC
.	TRBV13	.	TRBJ2-7	CASSIWGREIYEQYF	TGTGCCAGCAGCATCTGGGGTAGGGAGATCTACGAGCAGTACTTC
.	TRBV5-1	TRBD1	TRBJ1-2	CASSLGTGGDGYTF	TGCGCCAGCAGCTTAGGGACAGGGGGCGATGGCTACACCTTC
.	TRBV18	TRBD2	TRBJ2-2	CASSALGAGATGELFF	TGTGCCAGCTCGGCGCTAGGGGCGGGAGCGACCGGGGAGCTGTTTTTT
.	TRBV10-1	.	TRBJ2-7	CASSVGRGPDYEQYF	TGCGCCAGCAGTGTCGGACGGGGTCCCGATTACGAGCAGTACTTC
.	TRBV2	.	TRBJ2-7	CASSPQYEQYF	TGTGCCAGCAGCCCCCAATACGAGCAGTACTTC
.	TRBV7-2	TRBD2	TRBJ2-5	CASSLASSGGQETQYF	TGTGCCAGCAGCTTAGCCTCTAGCGGGGGCCAAGAGACCCAGTACTTC
.	TRBV7-3	.	TRBJ2-1	CASSLRGGEYNEQFF	TGTGCCAGCAGCTTAAGAGGCGGGGAGTACAATGAGCAGTTCTTC
medium-sized	TRBV6-5	.	TRBJ1-1	CASSYQGSPEAFF	TGTGCCAGCAGTTATCAGGGGAGCCCTGAAGCTTTCTTT
.	TRBV18	.	TRBJ2-1	CASSLGEEPRSYNEQFF	TGTGCCAGCTCACTCGGGGAGGAGCCTCGCTCCTACAATGAGCAGTTCTTC
.	TRBV19	.	TRBJ1-5	CASTALGRGSNQPQHF	TGTGCCAGTACCGCATTGGGGAGGGGTAGCAATCAGCCCCAGCATTTT
.	TRBV9	.	TRBJ2-7	CASSPAVGRGDEQYF	TGTGCCAGCAGCCCAGCGGTGGGCAGGGGTGACGAGCAGTACTTC
.	TRBV29-1	.	TRBJ1-1	CSARQVTTEAFF	TGCAGCGCCAGACAGGTGACAACTGAAGCTTTCTTT
.	TRBV4-2	.	TRBJ2-2	CASSPAYVTGDSRGLFF	TGTGCCAGCAGCCCCGCTTACGTGACGGGAGATTCGCGAGGGCTGTTTTTT
.	TRBV29-1	.	TRBJ1-1	CSVARGAEAFF	TGCAGCGTTGCTAGGGGCGCTGAAGCTTTCTTT
.	TRBV9	TRBD2	TRBJ2-5	CASSVGQGGIETQYF	TGTGCCAGCAGCGTAGGGCAGGGAGGGATTGAGACCCAGTACTTC
.	TRBV6-5	.	TRBJ2-7	CASRRTEEVEQYF	TGTGCCAGCAGGCGGACGGAGGAGGTCGAGCAGTACTTC